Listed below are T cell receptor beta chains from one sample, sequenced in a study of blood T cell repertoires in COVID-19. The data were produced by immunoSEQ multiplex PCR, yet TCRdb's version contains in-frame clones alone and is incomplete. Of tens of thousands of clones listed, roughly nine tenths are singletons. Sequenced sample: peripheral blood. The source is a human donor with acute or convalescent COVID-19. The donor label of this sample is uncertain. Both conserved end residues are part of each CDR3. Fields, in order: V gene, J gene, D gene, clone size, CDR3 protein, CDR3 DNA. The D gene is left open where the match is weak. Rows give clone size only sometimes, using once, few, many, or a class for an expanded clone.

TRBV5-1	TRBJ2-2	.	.	CASSLESANTGELFF	TGCGCCAGCAGCTTGGAGAGCGCGAACACCGGGGAGCTGTTTTTT
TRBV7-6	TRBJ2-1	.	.	CASSSLGTPYNEQFF	TGTGCCAGCAGCTCCCTCGGGACTCCCTACAATGAGCAGTTCTTC
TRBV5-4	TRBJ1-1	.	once	CASSLDGLRRNTEAFF	TGTGCCAGCAGCTTAGACGGACTCAGAAGGAACACTGAAGCTTTCTTT
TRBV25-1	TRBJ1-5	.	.	CASAYSNQPQHF	TGTGCCAGCGCGTATAGCAATCAGCCCCAGCATTTT
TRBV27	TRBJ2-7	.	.	CASSDRDLLYEQYF	TGTGCCAGCAGTGACCGGGATCTTCTCTACGAGCAGTACTTC
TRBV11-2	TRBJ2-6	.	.	CASSLGGRTYSGANVLTF	TGTGCCAGCAGCTTAGGGGGGAGGACCTACTCTGGGGCCAACGTCCTGACTTTC
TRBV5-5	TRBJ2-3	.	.	CASSLIRGPLDTQYF	TGTGCCAGCAGCTTAATCAGGGGCCCCTTGGATACGCAGTATTTT
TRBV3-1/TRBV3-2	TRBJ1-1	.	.	CASSQEGGGAEAFF	TGTGCCAGCAGCCAAGAAGGGGGAGGGGCTGAAGCTTTCTTT
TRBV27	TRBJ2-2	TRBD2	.	CASSRTSVYAGELFF	TGTGCCAGCAGTCGGACTAGCGTATATGCCGGGGAGCTGTTTTTT
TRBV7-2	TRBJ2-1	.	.	CASSLSPGNNEQFF	TGTGCCAGCAGCTTATCCCCAGGGAACAATGAGCAGTTCTTC
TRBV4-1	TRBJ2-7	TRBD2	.	CASSQDSSGAIWYEQYF	TGCGCCAGCAGCCAAGATTCAAGCGGGGCCATCTGGTACGAGCAGTACTTC
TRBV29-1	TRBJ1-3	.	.	CSVRTANSSGNTIYF	TGCAGCGTCAGGACAGCTAATTCTTCTGGAAACACCATATATTTT
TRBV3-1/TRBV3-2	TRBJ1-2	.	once	CASSRADNYGYTF	TGTGCCAGCAGCCGGGCCGATAACTATGGCTACACCTTC
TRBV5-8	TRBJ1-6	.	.	CASSYGRGVDSPLHF	TGTGCCAGCAGCTACGGGCGGGGTGTGGATTCACCCCTCCACTTT
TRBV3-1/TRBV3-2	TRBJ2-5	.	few	CASSQGLLAGQETQYF	TGTGCCAGCAGCCAAGGCCTCCTGGCGGGACAAGAGACCCAGTACTTC
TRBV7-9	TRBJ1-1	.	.	CASSRVQTNTEAFF	TGTGCCAGCAGCCGGGTCCAAACGAACACTGAAGCTTTCTTT